This TCR beta chain was found in a study of OX40 agonist ivuxolimab in advanced cancers. In the study overall: The costimulatory receptor OX40 (CD134) was targeted by ivuxolimab, a fully human IgG2 agonistic monoclonal antibody. Among the roughly 52 dose-escalation patients, 19 had hepatocellular carcinoma, roughly 15 melanoma, 9 renal cell carcinoma and 9 head and neck cancer. The purpose of peripheral TCRbeta sequencing was to test whether ivuxolimab changed TCR sequence diversity and led to clonal T-cell expansion. Partial responses occurred in three dose-escalation patients: two with cutaneous melanoma and one with hepatocellular carcinoma. The paper describes the monotherapy dose-escalation part (N of about 52 patients) of the phase I trial of ivuxolimab. Patients were allowed to have had prior anti-PD-1, anti-PD-L1 or anti-CTLA-4 therapy, and more than 30% of the dose-escalation patients had previously received checkpoint inhibitors. In the dose-escalation cohort, around 80% of patients were male, and the mean age was approximately 60 years with a range of 23 to 79. Intravenous ivuxolimab was administered to patients every 2 weeks at six dose levels: 0.01, 0.1, 0.3, 1.5, 3 and 10 mg/kg.

This clone was counted a few times. There is no known antigen for this receptor. It differs at one base from a far larger clone, so likely a read error. The trial excluded patients who had a history of autoimmune disease or who were on systemic immunosuppression. Peripheral blood for TCR sequencing was drawn from every dose cohort at baseline, at cycle 4 day 1 and at cycle 7 day 1. Samples came from an open-label, multicenter, first-in-human phase I dose-escalation trial of ivuxolimab. Adults with locally advanced or metastatic head and neck squamous cell, hepatocellular, melanoma or renal cell carcinoma were enrolled in the trial. Before TCR sequencing, CD4+ and CD8+ T cells were separately sorted from peripheral blood. Here is what the overall study found, with its caveats: Partial responders in the 0.1-3.0 mg/kg groups had among the lowest normalized peripheral clonal expansion, especially among CD8+ T cells. At doses from 0.1 to 3.0 mg/kg, clonal expansion was seen in both CD4+ and CD8+ blood T cells between baseline and week 6. The antigen specificity of the peripheral T cells that underwent clonal expansion was not determined. On average, CD8+ T cells showed more expanded clones than CD4+ T cells after ivuxolimab. Low levels of normalized T-cell clonal expansion were also shown by some nonresponding patients.

V and J are trimmed by 2 bases and 6 bases, and the gene matches miss 8 bases of the junction. Reading from cysteine to phenylalanine, the CDR3 counts 16 amino acids. Of the read, only the CDR3 DNA is kept; its 48 bases are in frame from base 1. The germline V gene gives CDR1 as LGHNA and CDR2 as YNFKEQ. For sequencing of the TCRbeta CDR3 region, genomic DNA was extracted from the sorted cells. The immunoSEQ Assay was used for sequencing of TCRbeta CDR3 regions. TCRdb took this table from immuneACCESS and kept in-frame rearrangements with V and J called. Such tables lack part of the clones; where checked against another copy, unresolved V genes explain under half of the gap, and the rest is unexplained. For this sample the table gives roughly 75,000 clones, of which roughly 89% were detected only once. The top ten hold roughly 13% of the sample.

The receptor was isolated from an adult with an advanced solid tumor such as melanoma, head and neck, liver or kidney cancer. Material: CD4+ or CD8+ T cells sorted from blood, obtained in a trial of the OX40 agonist ivuxolimab. This chain is built from TRBV4-2 and TRBJ2-2; TRBD1 agrees with 8 junctional bases. The DNA is TGTGCCAGCAGCCAATTTCAGGGGGCGATTGCCGGGGAGCTGTTTTTT. Its protein product is CASSQFQGAIAGELFF.